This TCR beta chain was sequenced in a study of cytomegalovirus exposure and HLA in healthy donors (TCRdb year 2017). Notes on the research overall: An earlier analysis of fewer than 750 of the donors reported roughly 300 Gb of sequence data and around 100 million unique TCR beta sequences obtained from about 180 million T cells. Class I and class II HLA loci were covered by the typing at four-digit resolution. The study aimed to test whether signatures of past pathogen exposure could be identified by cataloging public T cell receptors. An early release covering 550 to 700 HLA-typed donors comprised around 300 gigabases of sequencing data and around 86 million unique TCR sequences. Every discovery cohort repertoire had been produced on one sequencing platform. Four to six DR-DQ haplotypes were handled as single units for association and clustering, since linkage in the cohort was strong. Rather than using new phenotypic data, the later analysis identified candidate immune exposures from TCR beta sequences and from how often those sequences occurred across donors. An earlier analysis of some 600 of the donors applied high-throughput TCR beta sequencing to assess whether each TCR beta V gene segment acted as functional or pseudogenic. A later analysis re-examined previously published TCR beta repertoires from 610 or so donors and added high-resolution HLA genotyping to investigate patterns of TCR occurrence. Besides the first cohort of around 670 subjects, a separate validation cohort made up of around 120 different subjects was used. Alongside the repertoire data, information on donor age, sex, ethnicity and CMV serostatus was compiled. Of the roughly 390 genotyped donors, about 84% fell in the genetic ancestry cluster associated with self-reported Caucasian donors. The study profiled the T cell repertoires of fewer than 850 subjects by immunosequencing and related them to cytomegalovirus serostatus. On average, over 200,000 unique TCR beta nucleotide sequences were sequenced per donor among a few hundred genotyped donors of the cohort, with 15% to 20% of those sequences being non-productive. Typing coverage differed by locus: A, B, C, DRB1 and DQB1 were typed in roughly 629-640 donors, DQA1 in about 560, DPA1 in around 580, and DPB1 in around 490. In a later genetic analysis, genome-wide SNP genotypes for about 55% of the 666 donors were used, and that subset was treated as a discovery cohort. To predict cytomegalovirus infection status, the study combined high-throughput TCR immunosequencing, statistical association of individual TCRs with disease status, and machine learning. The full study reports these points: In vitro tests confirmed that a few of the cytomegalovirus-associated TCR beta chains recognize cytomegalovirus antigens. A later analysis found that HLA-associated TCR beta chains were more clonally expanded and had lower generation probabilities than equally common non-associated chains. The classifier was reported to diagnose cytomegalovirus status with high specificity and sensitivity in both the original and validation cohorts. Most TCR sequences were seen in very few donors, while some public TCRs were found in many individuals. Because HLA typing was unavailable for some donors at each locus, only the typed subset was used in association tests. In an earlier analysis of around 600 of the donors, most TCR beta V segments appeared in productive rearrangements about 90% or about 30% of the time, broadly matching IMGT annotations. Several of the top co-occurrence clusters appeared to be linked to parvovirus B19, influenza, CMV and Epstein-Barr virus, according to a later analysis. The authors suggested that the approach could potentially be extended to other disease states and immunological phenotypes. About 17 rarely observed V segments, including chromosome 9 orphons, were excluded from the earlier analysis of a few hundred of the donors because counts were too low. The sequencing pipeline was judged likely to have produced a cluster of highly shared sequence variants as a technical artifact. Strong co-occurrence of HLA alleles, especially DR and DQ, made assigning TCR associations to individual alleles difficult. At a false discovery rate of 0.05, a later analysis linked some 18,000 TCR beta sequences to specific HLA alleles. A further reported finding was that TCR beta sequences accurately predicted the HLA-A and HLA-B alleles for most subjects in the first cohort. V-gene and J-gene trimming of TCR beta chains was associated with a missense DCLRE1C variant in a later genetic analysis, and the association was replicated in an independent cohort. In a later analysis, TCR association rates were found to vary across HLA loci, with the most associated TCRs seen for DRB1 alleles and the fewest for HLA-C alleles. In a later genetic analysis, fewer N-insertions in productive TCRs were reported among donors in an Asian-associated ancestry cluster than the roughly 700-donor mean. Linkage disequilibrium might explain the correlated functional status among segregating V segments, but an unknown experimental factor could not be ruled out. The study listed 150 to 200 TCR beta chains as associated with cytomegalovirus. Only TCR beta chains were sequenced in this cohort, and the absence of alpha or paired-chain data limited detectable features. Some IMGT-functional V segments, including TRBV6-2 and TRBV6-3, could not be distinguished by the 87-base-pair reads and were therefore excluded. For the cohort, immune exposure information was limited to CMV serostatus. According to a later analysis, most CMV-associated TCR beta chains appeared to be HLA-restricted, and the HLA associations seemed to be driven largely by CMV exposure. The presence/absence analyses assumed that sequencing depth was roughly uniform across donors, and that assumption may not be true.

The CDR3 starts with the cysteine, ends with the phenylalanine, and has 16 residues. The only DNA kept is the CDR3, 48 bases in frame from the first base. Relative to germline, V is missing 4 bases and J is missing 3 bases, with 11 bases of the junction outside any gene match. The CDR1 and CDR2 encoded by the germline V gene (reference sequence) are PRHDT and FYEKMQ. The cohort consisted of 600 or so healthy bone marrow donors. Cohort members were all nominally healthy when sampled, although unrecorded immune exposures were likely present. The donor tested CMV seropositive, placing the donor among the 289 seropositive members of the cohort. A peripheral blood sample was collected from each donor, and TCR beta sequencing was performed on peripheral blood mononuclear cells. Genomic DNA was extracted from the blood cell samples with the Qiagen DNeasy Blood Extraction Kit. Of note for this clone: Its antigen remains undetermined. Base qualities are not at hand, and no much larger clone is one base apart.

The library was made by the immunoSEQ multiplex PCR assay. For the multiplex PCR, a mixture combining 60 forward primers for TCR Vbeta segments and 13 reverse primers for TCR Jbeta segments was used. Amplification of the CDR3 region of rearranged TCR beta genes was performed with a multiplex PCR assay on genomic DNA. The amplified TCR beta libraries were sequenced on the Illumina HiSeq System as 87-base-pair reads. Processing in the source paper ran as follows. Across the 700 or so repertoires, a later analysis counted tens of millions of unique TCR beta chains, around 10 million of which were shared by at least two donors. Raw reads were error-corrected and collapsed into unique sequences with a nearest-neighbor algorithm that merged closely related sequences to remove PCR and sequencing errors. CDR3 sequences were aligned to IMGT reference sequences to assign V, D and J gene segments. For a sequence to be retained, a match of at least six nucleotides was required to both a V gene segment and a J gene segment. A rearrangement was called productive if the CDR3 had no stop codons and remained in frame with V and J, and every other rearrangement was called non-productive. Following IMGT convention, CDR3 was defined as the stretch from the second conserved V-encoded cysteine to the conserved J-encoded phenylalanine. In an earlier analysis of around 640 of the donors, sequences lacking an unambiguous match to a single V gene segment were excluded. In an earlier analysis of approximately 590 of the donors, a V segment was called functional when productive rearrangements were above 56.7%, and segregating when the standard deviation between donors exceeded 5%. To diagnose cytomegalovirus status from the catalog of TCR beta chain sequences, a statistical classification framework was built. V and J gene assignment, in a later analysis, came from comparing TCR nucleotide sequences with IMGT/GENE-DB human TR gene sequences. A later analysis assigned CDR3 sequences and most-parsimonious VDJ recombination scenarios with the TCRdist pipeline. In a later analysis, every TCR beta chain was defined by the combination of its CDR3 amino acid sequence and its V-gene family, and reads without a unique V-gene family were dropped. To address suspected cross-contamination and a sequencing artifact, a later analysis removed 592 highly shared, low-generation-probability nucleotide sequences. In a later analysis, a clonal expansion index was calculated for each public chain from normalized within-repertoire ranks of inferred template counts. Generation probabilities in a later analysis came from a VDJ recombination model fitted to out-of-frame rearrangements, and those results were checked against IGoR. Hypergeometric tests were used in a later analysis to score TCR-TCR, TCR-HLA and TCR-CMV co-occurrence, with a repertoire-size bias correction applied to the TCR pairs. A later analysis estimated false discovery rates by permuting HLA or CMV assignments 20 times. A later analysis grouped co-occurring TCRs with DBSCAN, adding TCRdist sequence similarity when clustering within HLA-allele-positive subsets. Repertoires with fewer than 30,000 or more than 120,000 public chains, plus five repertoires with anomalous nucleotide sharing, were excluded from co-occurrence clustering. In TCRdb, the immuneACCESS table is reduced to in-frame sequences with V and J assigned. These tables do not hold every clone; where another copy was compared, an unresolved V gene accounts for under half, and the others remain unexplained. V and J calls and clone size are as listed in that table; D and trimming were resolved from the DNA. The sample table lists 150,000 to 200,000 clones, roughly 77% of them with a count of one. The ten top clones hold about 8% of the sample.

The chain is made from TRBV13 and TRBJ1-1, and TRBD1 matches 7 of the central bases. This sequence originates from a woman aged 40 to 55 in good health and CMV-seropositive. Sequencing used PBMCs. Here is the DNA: TGTGCCAGCAGCTCCCCACAGGGGTGGAAACACACTGAAGCTTTCTTT. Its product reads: CASSSPQGWKHTEAFF.